These 20 T cell receptor beta chains were all obtained from the same sample, sequenced in a study of T cell repertoires in cytomegalovirus infection. MiXCR, run by TCRdb on the reads, gives a single entry per CDR3 protein. The data show under 300,000 distinct CDR3 sequences, about 12% seen once. The sample taken for sequencing was PBMCs. These receptors originate from a human donor in good health (CMV status not recorded). Some clones in this sample may be carry-over from other donors' samples.

At least ten counts were recorded for this clonotype. The chain uses TRBV7-2 and TRBJ1-2; D is perhaps TRBD1 (6 bases). The CDR3 is 15 residues long. The germline V and J ends were trimmed by 1 base and 4 bases, with 13 bases remaining between them. CDR1 SGHTA and CDR2 FQGNSA come from the germline V gene. CDR3 protein: CASSLGLGGGYGYTF. The CDR3, as DNA: TGTGCCAGCAGCTTAGGGTTGGGAGGGGGCTATGGCTACACCTTC.

This clonotype has a handful of counts. The junction and the germline gene differ at one end; a read error may be behind it. V and J are TRBV5-1 and TRBJ2-7; either TRBD1 or TRBD2 may fit D (6 bases each). Germline assignment: CDR1 SGHRS and CDR2 YFSETQ. CDR3 length: 15 amino acids. CDR3 in amino acids: CTSSLGGGPSYEQYF. CDR3 nucleotide sequence: TGCACCAGCAGCTTGGGTGGGGGGCCCTCCTACGAGCAGTACTTC.

This clonotype was found many times. The rearrangement links TRBV4-3 to TRBJ1-5, with a tentative D call TRBD1 (5 bases). V was trimmed by 0 bases and J by 4 bases, leaving 10 bases between them. CDR3 length: 15 amino acids. Germline V gene lookup returns CDR1 LGHNA and CDR2 YSLEER. This CDR3 is CASSQDWRTNQPQHF. As DNA, the CDR3 is TGCGCCAGCAGCCAAGATTGGCGGACAAATCAGCCCCAGCATTTT.

V usage is TRBV20-1 and J usage is TRBJ1-5; tentatively, D is TRBD1 (6 bases). In germline, CDR1 is DFQATT, CDR2 SNEGSKA (reference sequence). This CDR3 has 15 amino acids. Trimming took 1 base from V and 0 from J, leaving 10 bases between them. Written as DNA, the CDR3 is TGCAGTGCTAGAGTTGGGACATTTAGCAATCAGCCCCAGCATTTT. Translation gives CSARVGTFSNQPQHF.

This clonotype showed up many times. The chain has TRBV7-2 and TRBJ1-5; D is perhaps TRBD1 (5 bases). The CDR3 is 14 amino acids. Germline assignment: CDR1 SGHTA and CDR2 FQGNSA. Between the trimmed V and J ends, which lost 2 bases and 5 bases, there was a span of 10 bases. This chain's CDR3 is CASSLTGADQPQHF. For the CDR3, the DNA is TGTGCCAGCAGCTTAACTGGGGCAGATCAGCCCCAGCATTTT.

Points on this clonotype: This may stem from a read error, because a much larger clone lies one nucleotide away. The rearrangement uses TRBV5-6 and TRBJ1-5; D not resolved. The V end was cut by 2 bases, the J end by 6 bases, with 6 bases between. There are 12 residues in the CDR3. Per germline, CDR1 SGHDT and CDR2 YYEEEE. This CDR3 is CASSFVGQPQHF. The CDR3 coding sequence is TGTGCCAGCAGCTTCGTTGGTCAGCCCCAGCATTTT.

The chain employs TRBV18 and TRBJ1-1; D may be TRBD1 (5 bases). The CDR3 loop spans 15 amino acids. The V and J ends lost 5 bases and 0 bases respectively, with 13 bases between them. The germline V gene encodes CDR1 KGHSH and CDR2 LQKENI. CDR3 in DNA: TGTGCCAGCTCAGCCACCGGGACGGTGAACACTGAAGCTTTCTTT. Amino acid sequence: CASSATGTVNTEAFF.

The chain has TRBV29-1 and TRBJ1-2; D ambiguous. The CDR3 covers 13 residues. CDR1 is SQVTM, CDR2 ANQGSEA, per germline. Trimming stripped 3 bases from V and 2 bases from J, with 10 bases between. This chain's CDR3 is CSVDVGQNYGYTF. CDR3 coding DNA: TGCAGCGTTGATGTAGGCCAGAACTATGGCTACACCTTC.

The chain joins TRBV5-4 to TRBJ1-2, with no clear D. Trimming pared 0 bases from V and 0 bases from J, leaving 3 bases between. From germline, CDR1 is SGHNT and CDR2 YYREEE (reference sequence). The CDR3 is 13 amino acids. CDR3: CASSLDPNYGYTF. DNA for the CDR3: TGTGCCAGCAGCTTGGACCCTAACTATGGCTACACCTTC. The variable domain in full, completed from reference TRBV5-4 and TRBJ1-2, reads ETGVTQSPTHLIKTRGQQVTLRCSSQSGHNTVSWYQQALGQGPQFIFQYYREEENGRGNFPPRFSGLQFPNYSSELNVNALELDDSALYLCASSLDPNYGYTFGSGTRLTVV.

This chain uses TRBV30 with TRBJ1-5, with a possible D match to TRBD1 (6 bases). Germline V lookup: CDR1 GTSNPN, CDR2 SVGIG (reference sequence). V was shortened by 7 bases and J by 5 bases, with 15 bases between the two germline ends. The CDR3 is 13 amino acids. DNA for the CDR3: TGTGCCTACGGTCAGGGGTTGGATCAGCCCCAGCATTTT. This codes for CAYGQGLDQPQHF.

This clonotype was recorded many times. V usage is TRBV7-2 and J usage is TRBJ1-2; D unresolved. Per germline, CDR1 SGHTA and CDR2 FQGNSA. V lost 5 bases, J lost 5 bases, and 21 bases lay in between. The CDR3 consists of 16 residues. The chain's CDR3 is CASSLLTPEVAYGYTF. The CDR3 region has the DNA TGTGCCAGCAGCCTTTTGACCCCCGAGGTCGCATATGGCTACACCTTC.

This clonotype was observed a few times. V gene TRBV11-2 combines with J gene TRBJ1-5; possibly TRBD1 for D (6 bases). In germline, CDR1 is SGHAT, CDR2 FQNNGV. Trimming took off 5 bases at V and 1 base at J, with 9 bases between the two ends. This CDR3 region has 14 residues. The CDR3 DNA follows: TGTGCCAGCAGCGACCAGGGGAGCAATCAGCCCCAGCATTTT. Its protein is CASSDQGSNQPQHF.

There are many counts of this clonotype. V and J are TRBV5-1 and TRBJ2-2, with D possibly matching TRBD2 (6 bases). Germline CDR1 SGHRS, CDR2 YFSETQ. Trimming shortened V by 4 bases and J by 4 bases, and 17 bases separated the two germline ends. This CDR3 has 16 amino acids. The CDR3 loop reads CASSVDGPGSTGELFF. Here the CDR3 DNA reads TGCGCCAGCAGCGTTGACGGCCCCGGGAGCACCGGGGAGCTGTTTTTT. Full variable domain (remainder filled in from reference TRBV5-1 and TRBJ2-2): KAGVTQTPRYLIKTRGQQVTLSCSPISGHRSVSWYQQTPGQGLQFLFEYFSETQRNKGNFPGRFSGRQFSNSRSEMNVSTLELGDSALYLCASSVDGPGSTGELFFGEGSRLTVL.

This clonotype was detected a few times. V gene TRBV10-3 combines with J gene TRBJ2-3, with a weak D call TRBD2 (6 bases). The germline gives CDR1 ENHRY, CDR2 SYGVKD. V lost 11 bases, J lost 0 bases, and 15 bases lay in between. The CDR3 loop spans 14 amino acids. CDR3 sequence (DNA): TGTGCCTCGCAGGGAGGTCCTAGCACAGATACGCAGTATTTT. It codes for CASQGGPSTDTQYF.

This clonotype was found a few times. The chain is built from TRBV10-3 and TRBJ1-5, with 7 bases aligning to TRBD1. J lost 5 bases, V lost 4 bases, and 2 bases had no gene match. CDR1 and CDR2 (germline): ENHRY, SYGVKD. CDR3 length equals 13 residues. The DNA for the CDR3 is TGTGCCATCAGTGGGGACAGTGATCAGCCCCAGCATTTT. This sequence encodes CAISGDSDQPQHF.

This clonotype was found many times. This CDR3 is CASSPRGPEETQYF. The CDR3, as DNA: TGTGCCAGCAGCCCTCGGGGGCCTGAAGAGACCCAGTACTTC. V usage is TRBV7-2 and J usage is TRBJ2-5; the D call may be TRBD1 or TRBD2 (6 bases each). The CDR3 has 14 amino acids. CDR1 and CDR2 (germline): SGHTA, FQGNSA. V shed 5 bases and J shed 3 bases, with 13 bases lying between them.

The DNA of the CDR3 is TGCAGCGTTTTACGGGATACGCAGTATTTT. As protein: CSVLRDTQYF. The chain carries TRBV29-1 and TRBJ2-3; unclear D gene. With 5 bases removed from V and 6 bases from J, the gap between germline ends came to 6 bases. This CDR3 is built from 10 residues. The V gene's germline CDR1 is SQVTM and CDR2 ANQGSEA.

This clonotype showed up many times. This chain joins TRBV6-5 and TRBJ2-7; 8 bases line up with TRBD1. The germline V gene encodes CDR1 MNHEY and CDR2 SVGAGI. V gave up 2 bases and J gave up 2 bases; unmatched junction bases: 5. CDR3 length: 15 residues. The CDR3 protein is CASSYTGQVTYEQYF. CDR3 DNA: TGTGCCAGCAGTTACACGGGACAGGTGACCTACGAGCAGTACTTC.

As concerns this clonotype: A much larger clone sits a single nucleotide away, making a read error possible. The genes are TRBV28 and TRBJ2-2; D uncertain. Germline CDR1 reads MDHEN; CDR2 reads SYDVKM. This CDR3 comprises 12 residues. DNA of the CDR3: TGTGTCAGCAGTTCTTACACCGGGGAGCTGTTTTTT. Residues: CVSSSYTGELFF.

This clonotype was found a few times. The V call is TRBV2, the J call TRBJ1-5; TRBD1 might be the D (5 bases). The germline V and J ends were trimmed by 1 base and 0 bases, with 13 bases remaining between them. Germline CDR1 reads SNHLY; CDR2 reads FYNNEI. The CDR3 loop spans 17 amino acids. The CDR3 spells CASSEGQSKVSNQPQHF. The CDR3 DNA is TGTGCCAGCAGTGAAGGACAGAGTAAAGTTAGCAATCAGCCCCAGCATTTT.